This T cell receptor beta chain comes out of a study of post-analysis software for immune sequencing data (dated by TCRdb to the mid-2010s). Background on the whole study: Disease courses on record covered relapsing-remitting, secondary progressive and progressive-relapsing multiple sclerosis, though some patients had no subtype annotation. A subset of samples was prepared in parallel using single-end sample barcoding, then pooled and co-amplified after Illumina adapter ligation. The multiple sclerosis patient repertoires were compared with more than 10 previously published healthy control repertoires from donors aged 6 to 25 years. The paper as a whole reports these results and caveats: Significantly lower normalized Chao1 diversity was found in multiple sclerosis patients than in controls, suggesting substantial peripheral T-cell clonal expansion. Strong co-clustering of samples prepared in the same batch was shown by direct clustering with F measure, prompting a batch-effect correction. Four to six TRBV segments, including TRBV5-6, TRBV5-1 and TRBV20-1, were significantly more frequent in patients than controls. The control group was slightly older than the multiple sclerosis patient group.

Preparation of the library involved PCR. The sequencing machine was an Illumina HiSeq 2500. Unique molecular identifiers were incorporated into TCR beta cDNA libraries to reduce PCR and sequencing biases. Approximately 500,000 cDNA molecules were obtained for every 1 to 10 million input T cells, so each molecule roughly corresponded to one T cell. The patient libraries were prepared and sequenced with the same protocol used for the earlier healthy control dataset. Within a given batch, samples were prepared together, multiplexed and sequenced on the same HiSeq lane. Turning to the authors' computational methods: MIGEC was used to process the raw barcoded reads, and molecular identifier groups with only a single read were discarded before consensus assembly and CDR3 extraction. VDJtools was used for post-analysis of the clonotype tables, with diversity normalized by down-sampling every dataset to the smallest sample size. To correct batch-related cross-sample contamination, repertoire overlap clustering matched CDR3 amino acid sequences but not nucleotide sequences. TCRdb reprocessed the public reads (quality trimming at Q25 with fastp, clone calling with MiXCR) and kept in-frame beta chains. Rows merge per CDR3 protein into single entries with the most common DNA and genes. It is TCRdb's table, rather than the study itself, that gives the V and J calls and clone size. Here the sample has roughly 670,000 distinct CDR3 sequences; 55% to 60% occur a single time. The ten largest clones take up 10% to 12% of the sample.

This clonotype was observed a handful of times. Its antigen target is currently unknown. Nothing much larger sits one base from this clone, and base qualities are not available. The germline V gene (reference sequence) gives CDR1 as DFQATT and CDR2 as SNEGSKA. V sheds 4 bases and J sheds 5 bases, leaving 17 bases between their ends. The CDR3 covers 14 residues, taking in both the cysteine and the phenylalanine. The entry retains the CDR3 DNA only, 42 bases that are in frame from base 1. TCR beta repertoires were profiled from peripheral blood of roughly 13 young patients with multiple sclerosis to demonstrate the VDJtools post-analysis software. The multiple sclerosis patients were children and adolescents ranging in age from about 6 to 16 years.

The specimen was blood. The sequence links TRBV20-1 to TRBJ1-2; a tentative D call is TRBD1 (5 bases match). The TCR was taken from a girl aged 2 to 9 with multiple sclerosis. The DNA sequence reads TGCAGTGCTATAGGGGACGGCTCCACGTATGGCTACACCTTC. Its protein product is CSAIGDGSTYGYTF.